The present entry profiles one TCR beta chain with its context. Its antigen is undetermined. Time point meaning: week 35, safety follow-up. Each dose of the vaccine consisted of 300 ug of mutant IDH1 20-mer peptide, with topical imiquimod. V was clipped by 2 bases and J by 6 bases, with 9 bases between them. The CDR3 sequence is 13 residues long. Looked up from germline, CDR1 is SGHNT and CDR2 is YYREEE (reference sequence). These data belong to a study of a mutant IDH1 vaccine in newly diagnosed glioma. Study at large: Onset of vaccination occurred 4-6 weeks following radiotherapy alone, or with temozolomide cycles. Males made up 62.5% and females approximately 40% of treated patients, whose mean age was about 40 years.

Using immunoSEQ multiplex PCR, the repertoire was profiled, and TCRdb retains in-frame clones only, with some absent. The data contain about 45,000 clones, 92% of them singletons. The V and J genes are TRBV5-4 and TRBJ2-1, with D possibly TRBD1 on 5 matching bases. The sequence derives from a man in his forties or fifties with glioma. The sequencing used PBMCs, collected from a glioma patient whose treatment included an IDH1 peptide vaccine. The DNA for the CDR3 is TGTGCCAGCAGCTTCCAACAGGTCAATGAGCAGTTCTTC. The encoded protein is CASSFQQVNEQFF.